This T cell receptor (beta chain) was recovered during a study of blood T cell repertoires in COVID-19. Study summary: From the United States, Italy and Spain came samples of acute and convalescent COVID-19. In each case, the material was cDNA or gDNA derived from T cells, B-cell-depleted T cells, or PBMCs.

As handled by the study authors: Estimated nucleated cell counts came from reference gene primer amplification. The data were produced by immunoSEQ multiplex PCR, yet TCRdb's version contains in-frame clones alone and is incomplete. From that table come the V and J calls and clone size; the DNA was used to work out D and trimming. The table lists 150,000 to 200,000 clones, roughly 80% of them singletons. The CDR3 runs to 15 residues. Trimming left V 0 bases short and J 4 bases short, with 12 bases between. Germline assignment: CDR1 SEHNR and CDR2 FQNEAQ (reference sequence). Input material: peripheral blood. The rearrangement joins TRBV7-9 to TRBJ1-2; D unclear. This sequence originates from a man between 60 and 70 years old with acute or convalescent COVID-19. The CDR3 reads CASSLAGGSPYGYTF. CDR3 coding DNA: TGTGCCAGCAGCTTAGCGGGAGGTTCTCCCTATGGCTACACCTTC.